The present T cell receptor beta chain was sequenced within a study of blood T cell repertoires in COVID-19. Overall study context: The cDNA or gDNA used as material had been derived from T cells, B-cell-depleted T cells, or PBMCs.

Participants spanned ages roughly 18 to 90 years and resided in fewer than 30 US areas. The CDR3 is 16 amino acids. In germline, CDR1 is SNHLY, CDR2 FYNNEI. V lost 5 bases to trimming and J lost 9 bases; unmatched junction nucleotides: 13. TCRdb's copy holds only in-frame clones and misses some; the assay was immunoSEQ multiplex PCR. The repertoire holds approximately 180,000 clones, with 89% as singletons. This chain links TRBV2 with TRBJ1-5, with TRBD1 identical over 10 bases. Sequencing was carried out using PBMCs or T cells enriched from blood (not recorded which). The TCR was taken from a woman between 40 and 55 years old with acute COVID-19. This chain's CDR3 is CASSQEFGTGVWPQHF. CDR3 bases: TGTGCCAGCAGTCAAGAGTTCGGGACAGGGGTTTGGCCCCAGCATTTT.